The clone carrying this T cell receptor beta chain was seen repeatedly, ten times or more. V was clipped by 5 bases and J by 0 bases, with 7 bases between them. Germline loops: CDR1 MNHEY, CDR2 SMNVEV (reference sequence). The CDR3 spans 13 residues. The source of the sample is a study of early T cells in non-severe SARS-CoV-2 infection. TCRdb re-called the 5' RACE reads with MiXCR, one entry per CDR3 protein. This sample has 30,000 to 45,000 distinct CDR3 sequences; less than 7% occur once, and the top ten carry roughly 4.4%. V is TRBV27 and J is TRBJ2-5; D call uncertain. Sequenced here: whole blood, sampled at baseline. This TCR came from an adult who was a healthcare worker with PCR-confirmed SARS-CoV-2 infection or an uninfected control (not recorded which). In nucleotides, the CDR3 is TGTGCCAGCAGTCCCCCGTACCAAGAGACCCAGTACTTC. Protein: CASSPPYQETQYF.